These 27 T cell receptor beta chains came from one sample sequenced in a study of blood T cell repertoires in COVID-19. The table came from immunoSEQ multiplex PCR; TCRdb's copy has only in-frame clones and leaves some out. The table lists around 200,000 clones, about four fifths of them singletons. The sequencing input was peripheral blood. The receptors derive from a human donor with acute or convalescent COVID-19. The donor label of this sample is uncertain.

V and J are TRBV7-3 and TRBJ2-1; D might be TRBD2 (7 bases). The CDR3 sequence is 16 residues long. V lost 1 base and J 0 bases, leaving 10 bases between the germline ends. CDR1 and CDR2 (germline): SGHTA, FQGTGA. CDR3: CASSLRGGSSYNEQFF. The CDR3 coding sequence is TGTGCCAGCAGCTTAAGGGGGGGCAGCTCCTACAATGAGCAGTTCTTC.

The CDR3 is CASIKAGADTQYF. The CDR3 DNA follows: TGTGCCAGTATCAAAGCGGGAGCAGATACGCAGTATTTT. The chain joins TRBV19 to TRBJ2-3, with TRBD2 matching 8 bases. Germline loops: CDR1 LNHDA, CDR2 SQIVND (reference sequence). V was clipped by 7 bases and J by 4 bases; unmatched bases: 4. This CDR3 comprises 13 residues.

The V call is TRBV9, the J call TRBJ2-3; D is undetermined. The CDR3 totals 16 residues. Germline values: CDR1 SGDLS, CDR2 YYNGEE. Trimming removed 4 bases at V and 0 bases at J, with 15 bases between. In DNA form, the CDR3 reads TGTGCCAGCAGCTTCGGGTTCTGGCGGAGCACAGATACGCAGTATTTT. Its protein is CASSFGFWRSTDTQYF. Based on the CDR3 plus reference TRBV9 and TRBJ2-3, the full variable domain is DSGVTQTPKHLITATGQRVTLRCSPRSGDLSVYWYQQSLDQGLQFLIQYYNGEERAKGNILERFSAQQFPDLHSELNLSSLELGDSALYFCASSFGFWRSTDTQYFGPGTRLTVL.

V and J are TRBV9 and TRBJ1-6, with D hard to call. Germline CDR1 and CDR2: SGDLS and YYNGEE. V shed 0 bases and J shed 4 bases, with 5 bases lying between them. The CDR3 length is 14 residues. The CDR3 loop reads CASSVEQYNSPLHF. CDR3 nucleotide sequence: TGTGCCAGCAGCGTAGAACAGTATAATTCACCCCTCCACTTT.

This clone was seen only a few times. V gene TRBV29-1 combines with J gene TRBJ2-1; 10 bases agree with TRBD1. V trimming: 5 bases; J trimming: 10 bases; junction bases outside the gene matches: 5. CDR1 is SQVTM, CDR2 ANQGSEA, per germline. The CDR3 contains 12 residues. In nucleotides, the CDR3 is TGCAGCGTTACCGGGACAGGGGAGGAGCAGTTCTTC. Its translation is CSVTGTGEEQFF.

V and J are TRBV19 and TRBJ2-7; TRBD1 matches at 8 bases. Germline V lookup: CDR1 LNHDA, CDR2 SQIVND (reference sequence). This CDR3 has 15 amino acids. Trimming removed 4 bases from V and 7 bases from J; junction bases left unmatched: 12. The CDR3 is CASSNTGTGGFEQYF. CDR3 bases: TGTGCCAGTAGTAATACCGGGACAGGTGGTTTTGAGCAGTACTTC.

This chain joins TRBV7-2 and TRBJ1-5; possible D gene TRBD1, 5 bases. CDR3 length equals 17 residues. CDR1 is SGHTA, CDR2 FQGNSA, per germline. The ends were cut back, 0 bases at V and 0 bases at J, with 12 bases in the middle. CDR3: CASSLALSTVSNQPQHF. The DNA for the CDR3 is TGTGCCAGCAGCTTAGCACTTTCGACAGTTAGCAATCAGCCCCAGCATTTT.

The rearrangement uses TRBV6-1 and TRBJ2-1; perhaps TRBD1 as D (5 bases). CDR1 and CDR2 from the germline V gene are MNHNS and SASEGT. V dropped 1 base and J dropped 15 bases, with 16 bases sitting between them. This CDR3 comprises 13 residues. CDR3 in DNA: TGTGCCAGCAGTGAAGTAGGGGCCATTTGGGGGTTCTTC. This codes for CASSEVGAIWGFF.

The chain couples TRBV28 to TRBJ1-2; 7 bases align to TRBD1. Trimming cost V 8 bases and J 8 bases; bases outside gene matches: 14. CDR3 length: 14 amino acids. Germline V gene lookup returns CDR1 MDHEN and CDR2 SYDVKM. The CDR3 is CASSSQGPYGGYTF. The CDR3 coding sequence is TGTGCCAGCTCATCACAGGGGCCATATGGGGGCTACACCTTC.

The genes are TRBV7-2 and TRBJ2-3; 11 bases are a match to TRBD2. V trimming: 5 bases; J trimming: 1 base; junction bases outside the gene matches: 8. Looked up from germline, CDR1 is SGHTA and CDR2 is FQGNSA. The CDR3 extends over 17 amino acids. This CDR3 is CASSGWTSGFGTDTQYF. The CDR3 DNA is TGTGCCAGCAGCGGATGGACTAGCGGGTTCGGCACAGATACGCAGTATTTT.

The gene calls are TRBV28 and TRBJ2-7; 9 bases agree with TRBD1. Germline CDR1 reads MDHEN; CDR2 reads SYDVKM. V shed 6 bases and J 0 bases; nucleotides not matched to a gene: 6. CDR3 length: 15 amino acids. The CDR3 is CASRTGTGSSYEQYF. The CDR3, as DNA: TGTGCCAGCAGAACCGGGACAGGGAGCTCCTACGAGCAGTACTTC.

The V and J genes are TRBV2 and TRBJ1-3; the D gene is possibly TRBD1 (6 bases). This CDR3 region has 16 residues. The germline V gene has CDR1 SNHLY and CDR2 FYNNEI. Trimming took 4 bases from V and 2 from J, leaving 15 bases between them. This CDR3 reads CASSAEAGGPGNTIYF. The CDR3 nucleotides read TGTGCCAGCAGTGCCGAGGCTGGGGGCCCTGGAAACACCATATATTTT.

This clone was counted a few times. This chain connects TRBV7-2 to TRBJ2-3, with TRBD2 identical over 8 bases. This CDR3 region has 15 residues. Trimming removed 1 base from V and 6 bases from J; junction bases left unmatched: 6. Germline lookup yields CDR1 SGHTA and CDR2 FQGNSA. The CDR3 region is CASSLDTGLADTQYF. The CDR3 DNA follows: TGTGCCAGCAGCTTAGATACCGGACTAGCTGATACGCAGTATTTT. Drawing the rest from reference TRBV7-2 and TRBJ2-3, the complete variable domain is GAGVSQSPSNKVTEKGKDVELRCDPISGHTALYWYRQSLGQGLEFLIYFQGNSAPDKSGLPSDRFSAERTGGSVSTLTIQRTQQEDSAVYLCASSLDTGLADTQYFGPGTRLTVL.

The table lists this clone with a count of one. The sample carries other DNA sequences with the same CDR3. In nucleotides, the CDR3 is TGTGCCAGCAGGAGGGACAGGGTGGGCCAAGAGACCCAGTACTTC. Translation gives CASRRDRVGQETQYF. The chain has TRBV6-5 and TRBJ2-5; 9 bases are shared with TRBD1. Per germline, CDR1 MNHEY and CDR2 SVGAGI. CDR3 length: 15 residues. Trimming at V came to 6 bases and at J to 1 base, leaving 6 bases not matched to a gene.

CDR3 loop: CASSPNQGGSGNTIYF. The CDR3 DNA reads TGTGCCAGCTCACCAAATCAGGGTGGCTCTGGAAACACCATATATTTT. The chain joins TRBV18 to TRBJ1-3; possibly TRBD1 for D (5 bases). V was cut by 2 bases and J by 0 bases, with 11 bases left in between. CDR1 is KGHSH and CDR2 is LQKENI in the germline V gene. The CDR3 spans 16 residues. Variable domain in full (rest from reference TRBV18 and TRBJ1-3): NAGVMQNPRHLVRRRGQEARLRCSPMKGHSHVYWYRQLPEEGLKFMVYLQKENIIDESGMPKERFSAEFPKEGPSILRIQQVVRGDSAAYFCASSPNQGGSGNTIYFGEGSWLTVV.

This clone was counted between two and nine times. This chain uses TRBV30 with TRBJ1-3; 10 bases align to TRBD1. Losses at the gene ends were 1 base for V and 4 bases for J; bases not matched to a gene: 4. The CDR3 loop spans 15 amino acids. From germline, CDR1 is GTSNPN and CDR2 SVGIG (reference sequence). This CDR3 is CAWSAGQGYGNTIYF. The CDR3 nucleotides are TGTGCCTGGAGTGCGGGACAGGGGTACGGAAACACCATATATTTT.

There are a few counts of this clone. The CDR3 region is CAISGVRTPFFGNTIYF. The CDR3 coding sequence is TGTGCCATCAGTGGGGTAAGGACACCATTTTTTGGAAACACCATATATTTT. J is TRBJ1-3 and V is TRBV10-3, with D perhaps matching TRBD1 (5 bases). Trimming took off 4 bases at V and 3 bases at J, with 19 bases between the two ends. CDR1 and CDR2 (germline): ENHRY, SYGVKD. This CDR3 has 17 residues.

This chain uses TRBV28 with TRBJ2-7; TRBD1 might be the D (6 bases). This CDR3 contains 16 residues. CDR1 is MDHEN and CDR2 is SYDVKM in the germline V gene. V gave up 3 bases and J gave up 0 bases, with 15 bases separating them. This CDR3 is CASSFALDRLSYEQYF. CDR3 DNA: TGTGCCAGCAGTTTCGCCTTAGACAGGCTCTCCTACGAGCAGTACTTC.

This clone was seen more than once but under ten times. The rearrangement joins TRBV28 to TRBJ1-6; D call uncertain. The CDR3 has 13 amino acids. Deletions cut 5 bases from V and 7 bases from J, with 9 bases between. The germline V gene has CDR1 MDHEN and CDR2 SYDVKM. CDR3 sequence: CASSTDQNSPLHF. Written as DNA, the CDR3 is TGTGCCAGCAGTACAGATCAGAATTCACCCCTCCACTTT.

The CDR3 coding sequence is TGTGCCAGCAGCCCAAGCGTCGTGACAGGGGAGGGTGAGCAGTTCTTC. Translation gives CASSPSVVTGEGEQFF. The chain couples TRBV7-9 to TRBJ2-1; a possible D gene is TRBD1 (8 bases). V lost 5 bases and J lost 9, with 23 bases in between. The V gene's germline CDR1 is SEHNR and CDR2 FQNEAQ (reference sequence). CDR3 length: 16 residues.

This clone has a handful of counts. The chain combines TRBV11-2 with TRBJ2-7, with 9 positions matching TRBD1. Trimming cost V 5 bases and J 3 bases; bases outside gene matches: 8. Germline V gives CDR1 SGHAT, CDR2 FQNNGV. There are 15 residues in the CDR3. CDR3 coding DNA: TGTGCCAGCAGCCGGTTGACAGGGGGGGACTACGAGCAGTACTTC. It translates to CASSRLTGGDYEQYF.

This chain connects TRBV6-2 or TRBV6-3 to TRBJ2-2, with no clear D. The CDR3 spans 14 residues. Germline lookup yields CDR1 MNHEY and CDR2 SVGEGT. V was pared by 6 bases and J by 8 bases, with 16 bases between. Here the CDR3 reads CASSPFYSTGELFF. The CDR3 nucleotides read TGTGCCAGCAGCCCCTTCTATTCGACAGGGGAGCTGTTTTTT.

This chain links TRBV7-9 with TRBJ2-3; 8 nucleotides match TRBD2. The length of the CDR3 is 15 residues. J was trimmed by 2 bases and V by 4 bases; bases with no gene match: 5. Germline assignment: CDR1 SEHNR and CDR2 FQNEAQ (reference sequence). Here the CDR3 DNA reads TGTGCCAGCAGCTCTAATAGCGGGGCCACAGATACGCAGTATTTT. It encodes CASSSNSGATDTQYF.

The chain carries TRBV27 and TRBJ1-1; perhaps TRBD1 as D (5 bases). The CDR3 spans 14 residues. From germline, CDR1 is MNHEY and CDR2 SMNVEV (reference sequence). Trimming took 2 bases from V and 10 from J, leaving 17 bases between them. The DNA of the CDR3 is TGTGCCAGCAGTTTAGGGGCAGACATACGGCGAGCTTTCTTT. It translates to CASSLGADIRRAFF.

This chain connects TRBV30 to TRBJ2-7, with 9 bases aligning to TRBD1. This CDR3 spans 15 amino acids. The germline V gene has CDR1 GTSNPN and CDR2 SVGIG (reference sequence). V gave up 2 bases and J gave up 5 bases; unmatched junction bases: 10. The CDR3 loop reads CAWSRGKTGGNEQYF. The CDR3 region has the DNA TGTGCCTGGAGTAGGGGGAAAACAGGGGGCAACGAGCAGTACTTC.

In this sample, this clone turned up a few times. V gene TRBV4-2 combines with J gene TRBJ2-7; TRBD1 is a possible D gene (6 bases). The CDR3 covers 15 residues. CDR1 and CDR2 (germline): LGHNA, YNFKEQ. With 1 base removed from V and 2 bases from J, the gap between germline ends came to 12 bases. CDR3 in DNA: TGTGCCAGCAGCCAAGCCGCAGGGGCGGCCTACGAGCAGTACTTC. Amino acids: CASSQAAGAAYEQYF.

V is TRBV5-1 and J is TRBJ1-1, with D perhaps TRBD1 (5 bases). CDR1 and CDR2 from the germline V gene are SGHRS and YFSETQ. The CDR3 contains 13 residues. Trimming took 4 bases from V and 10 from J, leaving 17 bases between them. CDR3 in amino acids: CASSQNIPGAAFF. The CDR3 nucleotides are TGCGCCAGCAGCCAAAATATCCCTGGGGCAGCTTTCTTT. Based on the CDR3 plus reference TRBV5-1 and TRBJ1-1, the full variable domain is KAGVTQTPRYLIKTRGQQVTLSCSPISGHRSVSWYQQTPGQGLQFLFEYFSETQRNKGNFPGRFSGRQFSNSRSEMNVSTLELGDSALYLCASSQNIPGAAFFGQGTRLTVV.